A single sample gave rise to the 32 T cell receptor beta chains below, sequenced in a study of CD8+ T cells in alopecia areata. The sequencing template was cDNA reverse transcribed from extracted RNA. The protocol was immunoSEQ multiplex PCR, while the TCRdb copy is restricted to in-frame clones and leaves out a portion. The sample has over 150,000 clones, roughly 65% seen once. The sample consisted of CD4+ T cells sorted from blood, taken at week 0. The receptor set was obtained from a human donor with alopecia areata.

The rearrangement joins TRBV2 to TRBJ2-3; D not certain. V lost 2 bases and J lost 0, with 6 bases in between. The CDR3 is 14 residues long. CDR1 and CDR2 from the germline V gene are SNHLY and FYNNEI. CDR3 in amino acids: CASSENASTDTQYF. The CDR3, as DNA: TGTGCCAGCAGTGAAAACGCTAGCACAGATACGCAGTATTTT. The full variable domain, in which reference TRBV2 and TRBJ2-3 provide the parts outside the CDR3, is EPEVTQTPSHQVTQMGQEVILRCVPISNHLYFYWYRQILGQKVEFLVSFYNNEISEKSEIFDDQFSVERPDGSNFTLKIRSTKLEDSAMYFCASSENASTDTQYFGPGTRLTVL.

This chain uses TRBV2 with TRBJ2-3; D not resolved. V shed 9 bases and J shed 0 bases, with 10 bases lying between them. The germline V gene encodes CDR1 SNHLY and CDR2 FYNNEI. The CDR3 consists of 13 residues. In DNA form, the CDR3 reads TGTGCCAGAGGGTTTCCTAGCACAGATACGCAGTATTTT. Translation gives CARGFPSTDTQYF.

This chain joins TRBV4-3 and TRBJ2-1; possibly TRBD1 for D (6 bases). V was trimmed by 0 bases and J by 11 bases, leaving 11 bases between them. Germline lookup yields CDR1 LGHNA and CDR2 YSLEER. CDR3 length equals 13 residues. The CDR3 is CASSQDLDRKQFF. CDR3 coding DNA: TGCGCCAGCAGCCAAGATTTAGACAGGAAGCAGTTCTTC.

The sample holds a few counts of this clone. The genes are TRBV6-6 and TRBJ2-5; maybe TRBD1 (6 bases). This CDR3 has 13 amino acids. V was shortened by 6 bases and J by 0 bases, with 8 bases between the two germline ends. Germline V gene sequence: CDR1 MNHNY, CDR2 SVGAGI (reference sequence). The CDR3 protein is CASRRTDQETQYF. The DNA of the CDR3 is TGTGCCAGCAGGCGGACAGACCAAGAGACCCAGTACTTC.

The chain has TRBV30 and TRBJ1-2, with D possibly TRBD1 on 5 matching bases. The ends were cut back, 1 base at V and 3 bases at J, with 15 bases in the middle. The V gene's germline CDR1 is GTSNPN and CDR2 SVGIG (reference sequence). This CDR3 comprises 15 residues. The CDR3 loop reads CAWSGDGLWDYGYTF. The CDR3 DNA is TGTGCCTGGAGTGGGGACGGTCTATGGGACTATGGCTACACCTTC.

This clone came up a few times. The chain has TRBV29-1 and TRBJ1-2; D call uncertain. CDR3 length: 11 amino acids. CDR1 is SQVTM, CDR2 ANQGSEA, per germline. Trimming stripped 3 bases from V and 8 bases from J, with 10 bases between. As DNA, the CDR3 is TGCAGCGTTGACCATACTCAAGGCTACACCTTC. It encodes CSVDHTQGYTF.

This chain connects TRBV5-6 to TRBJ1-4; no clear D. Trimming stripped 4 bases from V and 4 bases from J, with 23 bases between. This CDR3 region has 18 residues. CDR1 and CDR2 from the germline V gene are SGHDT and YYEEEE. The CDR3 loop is CASSIGPPGGRNNEKLFF. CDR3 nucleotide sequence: TGTGCCAGCAGCATCGGACCTCCCGGAGGGCGGAATAATGAAAAACTGTTTTTT.

The CDR3, as DNA: TGCAGCGTTAGGATTAGCGGGGGGGCTCGGGACGAGCAGTACTTC. This gives the protein CSVRISGGARDEQYF. The rearrangement joins TRBV29-1 to TRBJ2-7; TRBD2 matches at 11 bases. This CDR3 spans 15 amino acids. The germline V gene has CDR1 SQVTM and CDR2 ANQGSEA. V dropped 5 bases and J dropped 5; count of bases not matched to a gene: 11.

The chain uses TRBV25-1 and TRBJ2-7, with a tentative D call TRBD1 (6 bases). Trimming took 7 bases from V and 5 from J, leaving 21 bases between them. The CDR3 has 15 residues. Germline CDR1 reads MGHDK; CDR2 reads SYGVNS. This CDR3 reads CASTRDTFLRDEQYF. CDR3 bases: TGTGCCAGCACCCGGGACACCTTCTTACGGGACGAGCAGTACTTC.

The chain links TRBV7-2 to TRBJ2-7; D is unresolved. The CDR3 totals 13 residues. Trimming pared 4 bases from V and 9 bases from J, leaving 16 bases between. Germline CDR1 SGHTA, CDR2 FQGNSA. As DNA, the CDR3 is TGTGCCAGCAGCTCGACTGTTCCCCCGAGGCAGTACTTC. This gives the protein CASSSTVPPRQYF.

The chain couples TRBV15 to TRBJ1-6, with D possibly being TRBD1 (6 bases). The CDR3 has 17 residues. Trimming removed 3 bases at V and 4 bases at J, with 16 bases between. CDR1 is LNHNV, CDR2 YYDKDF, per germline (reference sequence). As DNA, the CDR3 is TGTGCCACCAGCAGCCTTAAGGCGGGGGCATATAATTCACCCCTCCACTTT. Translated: CATSSLKAGAYNSPLHF.

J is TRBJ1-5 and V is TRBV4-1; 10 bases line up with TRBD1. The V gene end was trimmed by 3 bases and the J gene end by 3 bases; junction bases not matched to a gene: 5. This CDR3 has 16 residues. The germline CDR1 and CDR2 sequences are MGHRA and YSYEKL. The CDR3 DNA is TGCGCCAGCAGCCAGGCCGGGACAGGGGACAATCAGCCCCAGCATTTT. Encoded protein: CASSQAGTGDNQPQHF.

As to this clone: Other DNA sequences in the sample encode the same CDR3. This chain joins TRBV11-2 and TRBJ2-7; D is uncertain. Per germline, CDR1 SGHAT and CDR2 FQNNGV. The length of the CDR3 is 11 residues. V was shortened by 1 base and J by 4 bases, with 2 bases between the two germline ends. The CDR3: CASSLAYEQYF. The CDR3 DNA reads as TGTGCCAGCAGCTTAGCTTACGAGCAGTACTTC.

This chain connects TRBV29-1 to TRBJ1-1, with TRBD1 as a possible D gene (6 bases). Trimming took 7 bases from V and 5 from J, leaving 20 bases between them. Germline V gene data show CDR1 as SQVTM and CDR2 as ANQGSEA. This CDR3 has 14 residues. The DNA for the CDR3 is TGCAGCGGCCAAGAGGGGGTATCTAGGACTGAAGCTTTCTTT. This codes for CSGQEGVSRTEAFF. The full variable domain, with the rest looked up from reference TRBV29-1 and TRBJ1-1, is SAVISQKPSRDICQRGTSLTIQCQVDSQVTMMFWYRQQPGQSLTLIATANQGSEATYESGFVIDKFPISRPNLTFSTLTVSNMSPEDSSIYLCSGQEGVSRTEAFFGQGTRLTVV.

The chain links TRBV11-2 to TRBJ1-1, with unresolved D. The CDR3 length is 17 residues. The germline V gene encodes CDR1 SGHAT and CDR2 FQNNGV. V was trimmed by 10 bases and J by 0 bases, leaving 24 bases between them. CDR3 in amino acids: CAITIRTRRGLNTEAFF. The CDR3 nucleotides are TGTGCCATCACAATTCGGACCAGGCGAGGCCTGAACACTGAAGCTTTCTTT.

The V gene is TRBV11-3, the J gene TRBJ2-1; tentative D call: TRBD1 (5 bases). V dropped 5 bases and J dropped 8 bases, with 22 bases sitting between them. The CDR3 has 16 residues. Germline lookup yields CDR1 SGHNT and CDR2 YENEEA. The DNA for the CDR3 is TGTGCCAGCAGCGACCAGGGTGTCCAAGGAGTGGATGAGCAGTTCTTC. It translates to CASSDQGVQGVDEQFF.

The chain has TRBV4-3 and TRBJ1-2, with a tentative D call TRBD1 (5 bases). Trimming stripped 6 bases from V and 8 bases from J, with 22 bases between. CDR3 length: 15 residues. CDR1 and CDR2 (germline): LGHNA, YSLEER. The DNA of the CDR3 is TGCGCCAGCAGTGTAACTACGCAGGGAAAAGGAGGCTACACCTTC. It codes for CASSVTTQGKGGYTF.

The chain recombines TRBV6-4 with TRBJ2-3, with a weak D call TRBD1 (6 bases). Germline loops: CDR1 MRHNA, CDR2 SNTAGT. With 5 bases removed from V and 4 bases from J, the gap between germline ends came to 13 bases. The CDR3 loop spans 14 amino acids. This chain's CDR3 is CASSSTGLADTQYF. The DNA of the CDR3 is TGTGCCAGCAGTTCCACAGGGTTGGCAGATACGCAGTATTTT.

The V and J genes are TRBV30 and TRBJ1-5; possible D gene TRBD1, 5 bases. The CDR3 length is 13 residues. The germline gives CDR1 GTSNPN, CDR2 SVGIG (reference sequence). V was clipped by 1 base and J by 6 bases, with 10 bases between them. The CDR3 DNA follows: TGTGCCTGGAGTGCGGGGGTAGGTCAGCCCCAGCATTTT. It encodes CAWSAGVGQPQHF.

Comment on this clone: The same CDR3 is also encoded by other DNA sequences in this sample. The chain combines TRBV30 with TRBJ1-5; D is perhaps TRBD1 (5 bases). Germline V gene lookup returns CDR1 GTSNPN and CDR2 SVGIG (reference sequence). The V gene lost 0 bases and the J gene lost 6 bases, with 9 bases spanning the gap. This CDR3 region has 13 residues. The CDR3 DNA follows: TGTGCCTGGAGTGTAGGGCAGGGTCAGCCCCAGCATTTT. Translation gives CAWSVGQGQPQHF.

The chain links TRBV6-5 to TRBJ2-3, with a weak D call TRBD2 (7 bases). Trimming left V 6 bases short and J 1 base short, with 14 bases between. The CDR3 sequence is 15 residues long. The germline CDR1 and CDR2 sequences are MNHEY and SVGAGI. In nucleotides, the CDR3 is TGTGCCAGCAGAGGGGGGGCTATTGGCACAGATACGCAGTATTTT. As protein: CASRGGAIGTDTQYF.

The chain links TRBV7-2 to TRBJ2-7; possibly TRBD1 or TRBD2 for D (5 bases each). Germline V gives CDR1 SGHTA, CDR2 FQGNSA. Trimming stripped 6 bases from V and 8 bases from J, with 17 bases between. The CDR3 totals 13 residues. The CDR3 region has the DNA TGTGCCAGCAGTGAAAAAGGGACGGCAAAGCAGTACTTC. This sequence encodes CASSEKGTAKQYF.

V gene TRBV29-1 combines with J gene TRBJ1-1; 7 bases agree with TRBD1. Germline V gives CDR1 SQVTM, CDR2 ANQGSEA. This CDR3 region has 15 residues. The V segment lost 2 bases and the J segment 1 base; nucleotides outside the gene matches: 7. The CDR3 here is CSVEPWDSGNTEAFF. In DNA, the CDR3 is TGCAGCGTTGAACCTTGGGACAGTGGGAACACTGAAGCTTTCTTT.

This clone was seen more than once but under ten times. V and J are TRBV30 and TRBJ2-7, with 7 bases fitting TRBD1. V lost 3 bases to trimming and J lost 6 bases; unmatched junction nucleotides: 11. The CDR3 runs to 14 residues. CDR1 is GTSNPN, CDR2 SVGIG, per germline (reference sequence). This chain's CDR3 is CAWSRDRVASEQYF. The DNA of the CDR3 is TGTGCCTGGAGCAGAGACAGGGTAGCTTCCGAGCAGTACTTC.

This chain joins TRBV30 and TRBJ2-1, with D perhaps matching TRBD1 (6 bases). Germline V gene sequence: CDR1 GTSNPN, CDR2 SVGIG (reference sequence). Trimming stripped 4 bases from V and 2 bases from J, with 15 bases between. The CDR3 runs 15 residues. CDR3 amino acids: CAWNPGTLAYNEQFF. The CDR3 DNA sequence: TGTGCCTGGAATCCCGGGACACTTGCCTACAATGAGCAGTTCTTC.

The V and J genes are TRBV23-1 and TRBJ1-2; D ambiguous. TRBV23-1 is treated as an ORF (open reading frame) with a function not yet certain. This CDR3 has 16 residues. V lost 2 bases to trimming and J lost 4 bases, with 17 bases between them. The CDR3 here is CASSQPTVDIFYGYTF. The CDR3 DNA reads TGCGCCAGCAGTCAACCTACAGTTGACATCTTCTATGGCTACACCTTC.

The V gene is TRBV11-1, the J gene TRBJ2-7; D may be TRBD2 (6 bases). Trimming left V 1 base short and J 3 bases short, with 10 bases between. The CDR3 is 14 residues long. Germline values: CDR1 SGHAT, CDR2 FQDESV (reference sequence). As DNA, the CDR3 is TGTGCCAGCAGCTTAGTGCAGACTAGCTACGAGCAGTACTTC. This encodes CASSLVQTSYEQYF.

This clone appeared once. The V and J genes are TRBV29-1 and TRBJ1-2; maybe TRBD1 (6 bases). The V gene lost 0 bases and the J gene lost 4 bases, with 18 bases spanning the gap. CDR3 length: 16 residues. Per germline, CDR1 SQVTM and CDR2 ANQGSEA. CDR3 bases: TGCAGCGTTGAAGATAGAGGGGGAGGACGCCTCTATGGCTACACCTTC. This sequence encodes CSVEDRGGGRLYGYTF.

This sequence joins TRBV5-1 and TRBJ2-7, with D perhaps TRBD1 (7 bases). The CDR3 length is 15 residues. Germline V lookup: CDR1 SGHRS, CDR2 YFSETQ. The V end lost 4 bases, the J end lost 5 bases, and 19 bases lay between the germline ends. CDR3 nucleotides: TGCGCCAGCAGCCCCGTGACAGGGACTTGGAACGAGCAGTACTTC. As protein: CASSPVTGTWNEQYF.

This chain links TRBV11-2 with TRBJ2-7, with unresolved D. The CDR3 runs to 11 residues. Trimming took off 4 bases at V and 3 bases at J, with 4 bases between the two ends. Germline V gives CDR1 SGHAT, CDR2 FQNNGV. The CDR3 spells CASSYYYEQYF. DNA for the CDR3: TGTGCCAGCAGCTACTACTACGAGCAGTACTTC.

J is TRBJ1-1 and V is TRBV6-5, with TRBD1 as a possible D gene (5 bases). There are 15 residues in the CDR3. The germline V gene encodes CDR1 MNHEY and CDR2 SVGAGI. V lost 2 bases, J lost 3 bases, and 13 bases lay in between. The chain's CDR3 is CASSYRGLGDTEAFF. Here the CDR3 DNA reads TGTGCCAGCAGTTACCGGGGTTTAGGGGACACTGAAGCTTTCTTT.

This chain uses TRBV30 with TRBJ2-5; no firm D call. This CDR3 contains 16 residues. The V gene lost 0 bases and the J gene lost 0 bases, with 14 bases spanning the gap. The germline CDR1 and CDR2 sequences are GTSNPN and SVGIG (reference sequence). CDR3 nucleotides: TGTGCCTGGAGTGTAGGCCTACGGACCTACCAAGAGACCCAGTACTTC. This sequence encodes CAWSVGLRTYQETQYF.